These 2 T cell receptor beta chains share one sample of origin, sequenced in a study of T cell responses to AZD1222 COVID-19 vaccine (dated by TCRdb to the early 2020s). The time point label corresponds to: baseline before first vaccination. Receptor amplification or capture employed the immunoSEQ multiplex PCR assay. TCRdb holds this immuneACCESS table with in-frame rearrangements only. Some clones are missing; in checked studies, unresolved V genes explain under half, and the rest has no known cause. For this sample there are over 85,000 clones; roughly 90% appear just once. Together, the top ten hold about 1.6% of the sample. Sequencing was performed on peripheral blood, taken on day 0 of AZD1222 vaccination. These receptors were taken from an adult in good health.

The rearrangement links TRBV5-6 to TRBJ1-1; a possible D gene is TRBD1 (5 bases). This CDR3 is 14 amino acids long. The V and J ends lost 3 bases and 4 bases respectively, with 13 bases between them. Germline V gene sequence: CDR1 SGHDT, CDR2 YYEEEE. The CDR3 sequence: CASSSKLGVTEAFF. The DNA of the CDR3 is TGTGCCAGCAGCTCAAAATTGGGGGTCACTGAAGCTTTCTTT.

The rearrangement joins TRBV7-6 to TRBJ2-1; TRBD1 matches 10 bases. Germline V gene sequence: CDR1 SGHVS, CDR2 FNYEAQ. This CDR3 has 13 amino acids. The V gene end was trimmed by 5 bases and the J gene end by 7 bases; junction bases not matched to a gene: 2. The CDR3 DNA reads as TGTGCCAGCAGCAGACAGGGGGCTAATGAGCAGTTCTTC. Amino acids: CASSRQGANEQFF. The variable domain in full, with the rest retrieved from reference TRBV7-6 and TRBJ2-1, is GAGVSQSPRYKVTKRGQDVALRCDPISGHVSLYWYRQALGQGPEFLTYFNYEAQQDKSGLPNDRFSAERPEGSISTLTIQRTEQRDSAMYRCASSRQGANEQFFGPGTRLTVL.